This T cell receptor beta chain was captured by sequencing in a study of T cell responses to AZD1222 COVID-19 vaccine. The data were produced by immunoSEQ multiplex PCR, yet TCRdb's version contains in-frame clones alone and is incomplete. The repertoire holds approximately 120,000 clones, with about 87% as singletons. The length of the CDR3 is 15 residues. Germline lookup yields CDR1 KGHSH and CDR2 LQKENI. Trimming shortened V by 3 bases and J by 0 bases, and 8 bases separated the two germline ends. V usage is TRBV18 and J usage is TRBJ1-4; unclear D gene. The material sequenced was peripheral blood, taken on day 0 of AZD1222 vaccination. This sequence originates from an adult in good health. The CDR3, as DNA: TGTGCCAGCTCACCTTGGGATGCAACTAATGAAAAACTGTTTTTT. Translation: CASSPWDATNEKLFF.